Following are 30 T cell receptor beta chains from one sample sequenced in a study of technical replicates of blood from several donors. This table comes from immunoSEQ multiplex PCR, and its TCRdb copy is limited to in-frame clones, with some not included. The sample consists of under 75,000 clones, approximately 92% of them appearing once. What was sequenced was PBMCs. The receptors were sampled from a human donor in good health. Some clones in this sample may be carry-over from other donors' samples.

The gene calls are TRBV7-3 and TRBJ2-7, with D perhaps matching TRBD1 (6 bases). CDR1 and CDR2 from the germline V gene are SGHTA and FQGTGA. V gave up 3 bases and J gave up 5 bases, with 17 bases separating them. This CDR3 region has 15 residues. The DNA for the CDR3 is TGTGCCAGCAGCTTGGGACAAGGGTCAATTCACGAGCAGTACTTC. This codes for CASSLGQGSIHEQYF.

The chain is built from TRBV7-8 and TRBJ2-5, with TRBD2 as a possible D gene (6 bases). The germline gives CDR1 SGHVS, CDR2 FQNEAQ. The CDR3 spans 16 residues. Trimming removed 3 bases from V and 1 base from J, with 15 bases in between. Here the CDR3 DNA reads TGTGCCAGCAGCTTCGAGATAGCGGCGTCCCAAGAGACCCAGTACTTC. Amino acid sequence: CASSFEIAASQETQYF.

The V call is TRBV5-5, the J call TRBJ1-4; a possible D gene is TRBD1 (6 bases). V was clipped by 5 bases and J by 8 bases, with 16 bases between them. In germline, CDR1 is SGHKS, CDR2 YYEKEE (reference sequence). The CDR3 has 14 residues. CDR3 loop: CASRVQGSGEKLFF. The CDR3 nucleotides read TGTGCCAGCAGGGTACAGGGATCGGGGGAAAAACTGTTTTTT.

This chain connects TRBV28 to TRBJ2-3, with TRBD1 as a possible D gene (6 bases). Trimming took off 6 bases at V and 1 base at J, with 11 bases between the two ends. Per the germline V gene, CDR1 is MDHEN and CDR2 is SYDVKM. CDR3 length: 14 residues. The CDR3 loop is CASRQGLGTDTQYF. CDR3 coding DNA: TGTGCCAGCAGGCAGGGGTTGGGCACAGATACGCAGTATTTT.

The chain carries TRBV19 and TRBJ1-4, with a tentative D call TRBD1 (6 bases). CDR1 LNHDA and CDR2 SQIVND come from the germline V gene (reference sequence). Trimming left V 6 bases short and J 8 bases short, with 25 bases between. The CDR3 is 17 residues long. DNA for the CDR3: TGTGCCAGTAGGCCACAGGGTGTGTTGATTTCCGCAGAAAAACTGTTTTTT. Translation gives CASRPQGVLISAEKLFF.

The genes are TRBV5-6 and TRBJ1-1; the D is unclear. The V end lost 4 bases, the J end lost 1 base, and 23 bases lay between the germline ends. The CDR3 has 18 amino acids. Per germline, CDR1 SGHDT and CDR2 YYEEEE. The CDR3 coding sequence is TGTGCCAGCAGCCAGGTATCGGGAGAAATCTCCCCGAACACTGAAGCTTTCTTT. It specifies CASSQVSGEISPNTEAFF.

The chain employs TRBV4-2 and TRBJ1-4; a weak D match, TRBD1 (5 bases). The V end lost 4 bases, the J end lost 12 bases, and 24 bases lay between the germline ends. The CDR3 is 16 amino acids. The V gene's germline CDR1 is LGHNA and CDR2 YNFKEQ. CDR3 residues: CASSRGSAAYFEELFF. CDR3 nucleotide sequence: TGTGCCAGCAGCCGGGGCTCGGCAGCTTACTTTGAGGAACTGTTTTTT.

The chain couples TRBV5-4 to TRBJ1-2, with 8 nucleotides matching TRBD1. Germline V gene lookup returns CDR1 SGHNT and CDR2 YYREEE (reference sequence). The V gene end was trimmed by 4 bases and the J gene end by 8 bases; junction bases not matched to a gene: 10. There are 14 residues in the CDR3. DNA of the CDR3: TGTGCCAGCAGCCTAAAGACAGGGGCCATAGGCTACACCTTC. Its translation is CASSLKTGAIGYTF.

This sequence joins TRBV2 and TRBJ2-3; 7 bases fit TRBD1. This CDR3 comprises 17 residues. Germline CDR1 reads SNHLY; CDR2 reads FYNNEI. V trimming: 5 bases; J trimming: 1 base; junction bases outside the gene matches: 12. CDR3 nucleotide sequence: TGTGCCAGCAGTAATACACAGGGGAAAAGGCGCACAGATACGCAGTATTTT. Translating it yields CASSNTQGKRRTDTQYF.

J is TRBJ2-1 and V is TRBV7-3; 13 bases align to TRBD2. V was pared by 5 bases and J by 8 bases, with 6 bases of the junction left unmatched. The germline V gene encodes CDR1 SGHTA and CDR2 FQGTGA. The CDR3 is 15 residues long. CDR3 region: CASSQTSGGWDEQFF. CDR3 in DNA: TGTGCCAGCAGCCAGACTAGCGGGGGGTGGGATGAGCAGTTCTTC. Using reference TRBV7-3 and TRBJ2-1 for the parts outside the CDR3, the full variable domain is GAGVSQTPSNKVTEKGKYVELRCDPISGHTALYWYRQSLGQGPEFLIYFQGTGAADDSGLPNDRFFAVRPEGSVSTLKIQRTERGDSAVYLCASSQTSGGWDEQFFGPGTRLTVL.

This chain links TRBV19 with TRBJ2-5; the match to TRBD1 covers 12 bases. CDR3 length: 16 amino acids. The V gene's germline CDR1 is LNHDA and CDR2 SQIVND (reference sequence). Losses at the gene ends were 6 bases for V and 6 bases for J; bases not matched to a gene: 11. The CDR3, as DNA: TGTGCCAGTAGACCCACCGGGACAGGGGGCAGACAGACCCAGTACTTC. It specifies CASRPTGTGGRQTQYF.

V gene TRBV6-5 combines with J gene TRBJ2-3; D is uncertain. This CDR3 is 13 amino acids long. CDR1 and CDR2 (germline): MNHEY, SVGAGI. V was cut by 0 bases and J by 8 bases, with 9 bases left in between. For the CDR3, the DNA is TGTGCCAGCAGTTACTCCCGGGTTGGTACGCAGTATTTT. It codes for CASSYSRVGTQYF.

The chain carries TRBV4-1 and TRBJ2-1; 10 bases match TRBD2. The CDR3 has 19 amino acids. Germline V CDR1 and CDR2: MGHRA, YSYEKL. The ends lost 4 bases at V and 0 bases at J; junction bases unmatched: 12. The CDR3 protein is CASSRQTPSGGSSYNEQFF. The CDR3 DNA follows: TGCGCCAGCAGCCGGCAGACCCCTAGCGGGGGAAGCTCCTACAATGAGCAGTTCTTC.

The chain links TRBV6-8 to TRBJ1-1; 9 positions match TRBD1. Germline CDR1 reads MNHGY; CDR2 reads SAAAGT. V shed 0 bases, J shed 2 bases, and the junction held 10 bases outside the gene matches. The CDR3 consists of 18 residues. The CDR3 sequence is CASSYSSRDRDGNTEAFF. DNA of the CDR3: TGTGCCAGCAGTTACTCTTCCCGGGACAGGGATGGAAACACTGAAGCTTTCTTT.

The chain has TRBV6-5 and TRBJ1-6; no reliable D call. In germline, CDR1 is MNHEY, CDR2 SVGAGI. V was shortened by 0 bases and J by 5 bases, with 11 bases between the two germline ends. This CDR3 is built from 16 residues. The CDR3 sequence is CASSYSGRSNNSPLHF. CDR3 in DNA: TGTGCCAGCAGTTACTCGGGCAGGTCTAATAATTCACCCCTCCACTTT.

V usage is TRBV5-6 and J usage is TRBJ2-2; D unclear. This CDR3 spans 12 amino acids. The ends were cut back, 5 bases at V and 3 bases at J, with 5 bases in the middle. Germline CDR1 is SGHDT and CDR2 is YYEEEE. The CDR3 DNA is TGTGCCAGCAGTCTCGACACCGGGGAGCTGTTTTTT. Encoded protein: CASSLDTGELFF.

J is TRBJ2-1 and V is TRBV7-3; D call uncertain. V shed 5 bases and J shed 0 bases, with 11 bases lying between them. CDR3 size: 15 residues. The germline gives CDR1 SGHTA, CDR2 FQGTGA. CDR3 protein: CASSPTISSYNEQFF. The CDR3, as DNA: TGTGCCAGCAGCCCAACCATTAGCTCCTACAATGAGCAGTTCTTC.

The chain combines TRBV27 with TRBJ1-2, with D maybe TRBD1 (6 bases). V was pared by 2 bases and J by 6 bases, with 16 bases between. Per the germline V gene, CDR1 is MNHEY and CDR2 is SMNVEV (reference sequence). This CDR3 has 15 amino acids. Here the CDR3 reads CASSLEHRVGDGYTF. Here the CDR3 DNA reads TGTGCCAGCAGTTTAGAACACAGGGTGGGCGATGGCTACACCTTC.

The rearrangement joins TRBV9 to TRBJ2-1, with 9 bases aligning to TRBD2. The CDR3 runs 15 residues. V lost 4 bases, J lost 6 bases, and 8 bases stayed unmatched. Germline CDR1 SGDLS, CDR2 YYNGEE. The CDR3 is CASSTRTSVVNEQFF. The CDR3 DNA sequence: TGTGCCAGCAGCACCCGGACTAGCGTAGTCAATGAGCAGTTCTTC.

The chain uses TRBV7-2 and TRBJ1-5; D call uncertain. In germline, CDR1 is SGHTA, CDR2 FQGNSA. The CDR3 runs to 13 residues. The germline V and J ends were trimmed by 4 bases and 2 bases, with 6 bases remaining between them. DNA for the CDR3: TGTGCCAGCAGCTCCCAGGGCAATCAGCCCCAGCATTTT. Its protein is CASSSQGNQPQHF.

This rearrangement joins TRBV13 to TRBJ2-7; TRBD2 matches 7 bases. The CDR3 spans 15 residues. With 7 bases clipped from V and 4 bases from J, the junction kept 13 bases outside the gene matches. Germline V gives CDR1 PRHDT, CDR2 FYEKMQ (reference sequence). In DNA form, the CDR3 reads TGTGCCAGCAAATACCGGCTAGCGGTAAGTTACGAGCAGTACTTC. Its translation: CASKYRLAVSYEQYF.

V and J are TRBV19 and TRBJ1-2, with D unclear. V lost 6 bases and J lost 8, with 16 bases in between. The germline gives CDR1 LNHDA, CDR2 SQIVND (reference sequence). The CDR3 sequence is 13 residues long. The CDR3 protein is CASSLGANRGYTF. In DNA, the CDR3 is TGTGCCAGTAGCCTAGGCGCCAATCGGGGCTACACCTTC.

The rearrangement links TRBV2 to TRBJ2-1; D unclear. CDR3 length equals 13 residues. The germline CDR1 and CDR2 sequences are SNHLY and FYNNEI. Trimming removed 2 bases from V and 10 bases from J, with 12 bases in between. The DNA of the CDR3 is TGTGCCAGCAGTGAAACTCGAGTCGGGGAGCAGTTCTTC. Amino acid sequence: CASSETRVGEQFF.

The V call is TRBV18, the J call TRBJ2-6; D is ambiguous. Trimming stripped 2 bases from V and 0 bases from J, with 5 bases between. Germline assignment: CDR1 KGHSH and CDR2 LQKENI. The length of the CDR3 is 15 residues. This chain's CDR3 is CASSPVSSGANVLTF. Here the CDR3 DNA reads TGTGCCAGCTCACCAGTCAGCTCTGGGGCCAACGTCCTGACTTTC.

A note on this clone: At one boundary the junction diverges from the germline segment, which might be a read error. The chain carries TRBV7-2 and TRBJ1-2, with a weak D call TRBD1 (5 bases). CDR3 length equals 14 residues. Germline V CDR1 and CDR2: SGHTA, FQGNSA. This CDR3 reads CASSLEGRPGAKAF. The CDR3 DNA reads TGTGCCAGCAGCTTAGAGGGGCGGCCCGGAGCTAAAGCCTTC.

The rearrangement links TRBV19 to TRBJ1-2, with 7 positions matching TRBD1. Unmatched junction bases numbered 10, after V lost 7 bases and J lost 2 bases. The CDR3 covers 15 residues. Germline V gene sequence: CDR1 LNHDA, CDR2 SQIVND (reference sequence). The CDR3 DNA sequence: TGTGCCAGTACCCCCGGGACAGCTAACAACTATGGCTACACCTTC. Translation: CASTPGTANNYGYTF.

The rearrangement joins TRBV4-1 to TRBJ2-5; no firm D call. CDR1 is MGHRA, CDR2 YSYEKL, per germline. Trimming left V 1 base short and J 2 bases short, with 8 bases between. The CDR3 is made up of 14 amino acids. CDR3 DNA: TGCGCCAGCAGCCAAGTTGTGTCTCAAGAGACCCAGTACTTC. Translation: CASSQVVSQETQYF.

The chain combines TRBV13 with TRBJ2-7; D call uncertain. The CDR3 has 13 residues. Germline lookup yields CDR1 PRHDT and CDR2 FYEKMQ (reference sequence). The V and J ends lost 5 bases and 2 bases respectively, with 10 bases between them. The DNA for the CDR3 is TGTGCCAGCAGCGTAGACAATCCCTACGAGCAGTACTTC. This encodes CASSVDNPYEQYF.

Only one count was recorded for this clone. This chain uses TRBV15 with TRBJ2-5; weak D call: TRBD2 (6 bases). Germline lookup yields CDR1 LNHNV and CDR2 YYDKDF (reference sequence). This CDR3 has 13 residues. The germline V and J ends were trimmed by 8 bases and 3 bases, with 13 bases remaining between them. CDR3 region: CATPGASEETQYF. CDR3 coding DNA: TGTGCCACCCCAGGAGCTAGCGAAGAGACCCAGTACTTC.

V gene TRBV23-1 combines with J gene TRBJ1-3; tentatively, D is TRBD1 (6 bases). TRBV23-1 is placed among ORFs of uncertain function. Deletions cut 0 bases from V and 6 bases from J, with 12 bases between. CDR3 size: 15 residues. This CDR3 reads CASSQSPTGKNTIYF. CDR3 coding DNA: TGCGCCAGCAGTCAATCCCCCACAGGGAAAAACACCATATATTTT.